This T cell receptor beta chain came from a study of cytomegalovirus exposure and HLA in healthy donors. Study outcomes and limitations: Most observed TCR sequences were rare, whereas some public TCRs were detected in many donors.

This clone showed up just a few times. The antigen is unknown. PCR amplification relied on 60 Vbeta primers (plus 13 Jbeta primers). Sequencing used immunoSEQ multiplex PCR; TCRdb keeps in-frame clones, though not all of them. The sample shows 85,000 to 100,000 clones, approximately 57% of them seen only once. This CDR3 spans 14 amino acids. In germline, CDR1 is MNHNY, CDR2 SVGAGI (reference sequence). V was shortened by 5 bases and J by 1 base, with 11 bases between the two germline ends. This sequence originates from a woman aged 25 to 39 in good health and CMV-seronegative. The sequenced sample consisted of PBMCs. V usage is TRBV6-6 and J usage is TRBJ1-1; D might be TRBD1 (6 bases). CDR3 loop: CASSNRDKNTEAFF. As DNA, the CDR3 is TGTGCCAGCAGTAACCGGGACAAGAACACTGAAGCTTTCTTT.